This is a list of T cell receptor beta chains from one sample in a study of T cell changes during pregnancy in multiple sclerosis. This table comes from immunoSEQ multiplex PCR, and its TCRdb copy is limited to in-frame clones, with some not included. The data hold under 90,000 clones, with 92% observed a single time. The specimen comprised peripheral blood, sampled in the second trimester of pregnancy. These receptors were taken from a female donor in good health, enrolled as a control in a pregnancy study. The CDR3 runs from the conserved cysteine through the conserved F or W. A D gene is named only where the DNA matches it firmly. Size tells how often a clone was seen (once, few, many) or the class of an expanded clone, and some rows leave it out.

V gene	D gene	J gene	clone size	CDR3 DNA	CDR3 protein
TRBV9	TRBD1	TRBJ2-2	.	TGTGCCAGCAGCGCCCGACAGGGAAGGAGCACCGGGGAGCTGTTTTTT	CASSARQGRSTGELFF
TRBV28	.	TRBJ2-2	.	TGTGCCAGCAGTTATTCTCTAGCGCTAACGAACACCGGGGAGCTGTTTTTT	CASSYSLALTNTGELFF
TRBV7-8	.	TRBJ2-3	.	TGTGCCAGCAGTCCCGGGGGACTTGACACAGATACGCAGTATTTT	CASSPGGLDTDTQYF
TRBV19	TRBD2	TRBJ2-3	once	TGTGCCAGTAGGAAAGGGCTAGCGGGGGGGTCAAGAATCACAGATACGCAGTATTTT	CASRKGLAGGSRITDTQYF
TRBV10-3	.	TRBJ2-5	.	TGTGCCATCGGGGGGGCGGGGAGGCAGGAGACCCAGTACTTC	CAIGGAGRQETQYF
TRBV7-9	TRBD1	TRBJ1-4	.	TGTGCCAGCAGCTTGGGGACAGGGGATAATGAAAAACTGTTTTTT	CASSLGTGDNEKLFF
TRBV2	.	TRBJ1-5	once	TGTGCCAGCAGTACCCAGGGGTACAATCAGCCCCAGCATTTT	CASSTQGYNQPQHF
TRBV28	.	TRBJ2-7	.	TGTGCCAGCAGTACAGAGAACCTGAACGGGCAGTACTTC	CASSTENLNGQYF
TRBV28	TRBD2	TRBJ2-7	.	TGTGCCAGCAGTTTACCGGGAGGGCCTGGCGAGCAGTACTTC	CASSLPGGPGEQYF
TRBV29-1	.	TRBJ2-3	.	TGCAGCGTTGAAGGGGACTTACTTGGCACAGATACGCAGTATTTT	CSVEGDLLGTDTQYF
TRBV4-1	TRBD2	TRBJ2-3	.	TGCGCCAGCAGCCTACGGACTAGCGGGAGCTCAGATACGCAGTATTTT	CASSLRTSGSSDTQYF
TRBV6-4	.	TRBJ2-2	.	TGTGCCAGCAGTGATACGGGACTTACCGGGGAGCTGTTTTTT	CASSDTGLTGELFF
TRBV9	TRBD2	TRBJ2-1	.	TGTGCCAGCAGCGTATACCTAGCGGAGCAGAACAATGAGCAGTTCTTC	CASSVYLAEQNNEQFF
TRBV6-1	TRBD1	TRBJ2-1	.	TGTGCCAGCAGTGAAGGACAGGGCTACGCGGGTGGTAGATTCAATGAGCAGTTCTTC	CASSEGQGYAGGRFNEQFF
TRBV28	.	TRBJ1-1	.	TGTGCCAGCAGTTTATCGGGGGAGGCTGAAGCTTTCTTT	CASSLSGEAEAFF
TRBV15	.	TRBJ2-7	.	TGTGCCACCAGCAGAGTTACGGGGTTGGACTACGAGCAGTACTTC	CATSRVTGLDYEQYF
TRBV5-4	TRBD2	TRBJ2-1	.	TGTGCCAGCAGGCCGGGACTAGCGGGAGGAGAGTCTTGGTTCTTC	CASRPGLAGGESWFF
TRBV28	TRBD1	TRBJ2-7	.	TGTGCCAGCAGTTCGATGGGTGGGGGACAGGGGGCAATCTACGAGCAGTACTTC	CASSSMGGGQGAIYEQYF
TRBV5-6	.	TRBJ2-7	.	TGTGCCAGCAGCTTGGGGTCCAGCGAGCAGTACTTC	CASSLGSSEQYF
TRBV6-1	.	TRBJ2-5	.	TGTGCCAGCAGTGAGGCGGGGCCGGAGACCCAGTACTTC	CASSEAGPETQYF
TRBV28	.	TRBJ1-2	.	TGTGCCAGCAGTTTTAGGGGATACGGCTACACCTTC	CASSFRGYGYTF
TRBV18	.	TRBJ2-3	.	TGTGCCAGCTCACCACGGGGGGGCAGGACAGATACGCAGTATTTT	CASSPRGGRTDTQYF
TRBV2	TRBD1	TRBJ1-1	.	TGTGCCAGCCTACAGGGGTTCACTGAAGCTTTCTTT	CASLQGFTEAFF
TRBV2	TRBD1	TRBJ2-2	.	TGTGCCAGCAGTTCCCTAAGGGGACAGACGATCACCGGGGAGCTGTTTTTT	CASSSLRGQTITGELFF
TRBV7-7	TRBD2	TRBJ2-5	.	TGTGCTAGCAGCCCCGGACTAGCGGGTCCCCGGGAGGAGACCCAGTACTTC	CASSPGLAGPREETQYF
TRBV6-5	.	TRBJ2-7	once	TGTGCCAGCAGTTACCTTAGCAGCCGCCCCTACGAGCAGTACTTC	CASSYLSSRPYEQYF
TRBV5-1	.	TRBJ2-7	.	TGCGCCAGCAGCATGGGGGCCTTCTACGAGCAGTACTTC	CASSMGAFYEQYF
TRBV7-3	TRBD2	TRBJ2-1	.	TGTGCCAGCAGCTTAAGGCCCTTTAATCAAGCGGGGGATTACAATGAGCAGTTCTTC	CASSLRPFNQAGDYNEQFF
TRBV18	.	TRBJ2-7	.	TGTGCCAGCTCACCACAGGAGAATCTCTCCTACGAGCAGTACTTC	CASSPQENLSYEQYF
TRBV5-4	.	TRBJ1-3	.	TGTGCCAGCAGCTTGGGGCAGGGAAACACCATATATTTT	CASSLGQGNTIYF
TRBV27	.	TRBJ1-4	.	TGTGCCAGCAGTCCCCTAGGAAATGAAAAACTGTTTTTT	CASSPLGNEKLFF
TRBV25-1	TRBD2	TRBJ2-7	.	TGTGCCAGCAGTGAAGGGACTAGTCGTACCTACGAGCAGTACTTC	CASSEGTSRTYEQYF
TRBV5-1	TRBD1	TRBJ1-2	.	TGCGCCAGCAGCCCACTCGCATCCGACAGGGGCTATGGCTACACCTTC	CASSPLASDRGYGYTF
TRBV28	.	TRBJ1-2	once	TGTGCCAGCAGCGTCTACCCTAACTATGGCTACACCTTC	CASSVYPNYGYTF
TRBV4-2	TRBD1	TRBJ2-1	.	TGTGCCAGCAGCCATAGTCCCGGACAGGGCAGTGAGCAGTTCTTC	CASSHSPGQGSEQFF
TRBV7-7	.	TRBJ2-2	.	TGTGCTAGCAGCCTGGGGGAGGTGACCGGGGAGCTGTTTTTT	CASSLGEVTGELFF
TRBV25-1	TRBD2	TRBJ2-2	.	TGTGCCAGCAGTGAACGGGGGGTCAGCTCGAACACCGGGGAGCTGTTTTTT	CASSERGVSSNTGELFF
TRBV9	TRBD2	TRBJ2-2	.	TGTGCCAGCAGCGTACAGTTAGCGGGAGTGGGCGGGGAGCTGTTTTTT	CASSVQLAGVGGELFF
TRBV28	.	TRBJ1-6	.	TGTGCCAGCAGTTTAACGGGGGGTAGTTCCCTCCACTTT	CASSLTGGSSLHF
TRBV5-1	.	TRBJ2-7	.	TGCGCCAGCAGCTTGGGTGGGAGCCGGTTGAACGAGCAGTACTTC	CASSLGGSRLNEQYF
TRBV2	.	TRBJ1-3	.	TGTGCCAGCAGTGAAGACAGGCTCTTTTCTGGAAACACCATATATTTT	CASSEDRLFSGNTIYF
TRBV6-5	.	TRBJ1-2	.	TGTGCCAGCAGCACCGGCTATGGCTACACCTTC	CASSTGYGYTF
TRBV7-3	.	TRBJ2-1	.	TGTGCCAGCAGCGCCCAGACAGACTACAATGAGCAGTTCTTC	CASSAQTDYNEQFF
TRBV5-8	.	TRBJ1-5	.	TGTGCCAGCAGGGACTGGGGAGGTCAGCCCCAGCATTTT	CASRDWGGQPQHF
TRBV28	.	TRBJ2-5	.	TGTGCCAGCACCCCACGGGGTCTGGAAGAGACCCAGTACTTC	CASTPRGLEETQYF
TRBV19	.	TRBJ2-4	.	TGTGCCAGTAGTATAGATGGGAGAAGCATTCAGTACTTC	CASSIDGRSIQYF
TRBV6-5	TRBD2	TRBJ2-5	.	TGTGCCAGCAGCCGTCTAGCGGGAGAAAGGGAGACCCAGTACTTC	CASSRLAGERETQYF
TRBV15	.	TRBJ1-2	.	TGTGCCACCAGCAGAGAGGAAGGAGTCGGTGGCTACACCTTC	CATSREEGVGGYTF
TRBV6-5	.	TRBJ1-3	.	TGTGCCAGCAGTCGACTGCACTCTGGAAACACCATATATTTT	CASSRLHSGNTIYF
TRBV27	TRBD2	TRBJ2-3	.	TGTGCCAGCAGTTTGCGTAGCGGGATTCTCTCCGCTGATACGCAGTATTTT	CASSLRSGILSADTQYF
TRBV2	TRBD1	TRBJ2-2	few	TGTGCCAGCAGTAAACTTCCGGACAGGGTTGGCGGGGAGCTGTTTTTT	CASSKLPDRVGGELFF
TRBV15	.	TRBJ2-3	.	TGTGCCACCAGCACAGGACGGGGTCTTGGAGATACGCAGTATTTT	CATSTGRGLGDTQYF
TRBV7-9	TRBD1	TRBJ1-4	.	TGTGCCAGCAGCTTGACAGGGGGCAAAGAAAAACTGTTTTTT	CASSLTGGKEKLFF
TRBV10-3	.	TRBJ2-7	.	TGTGCCATCAGTGATGTAGACTCCGGTACCTACGAGCAGTACTTC	CAISDVDSGTYEQYF
TRBV28	.	TRBJ1-1	.	TGTGCCAGCAGCCGACCCGGGGGTAGCACTGAAGCTTTCTTT	CASSRPGGSTEAFF